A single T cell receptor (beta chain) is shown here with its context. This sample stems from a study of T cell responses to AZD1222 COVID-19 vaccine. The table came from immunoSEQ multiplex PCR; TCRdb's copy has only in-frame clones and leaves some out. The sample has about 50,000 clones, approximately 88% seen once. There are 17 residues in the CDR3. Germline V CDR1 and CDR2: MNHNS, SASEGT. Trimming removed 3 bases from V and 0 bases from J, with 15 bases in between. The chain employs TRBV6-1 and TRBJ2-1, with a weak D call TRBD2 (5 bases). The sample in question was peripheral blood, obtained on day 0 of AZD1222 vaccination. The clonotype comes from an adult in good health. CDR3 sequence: CASSDPAGVSSYNEQFF. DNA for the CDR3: TGTGCCAGCAGTGATCCGGCCGGGGTGAGCTCCTACAATGAGCAGTTCTTC.